These 21 T cell receptor beta chains came from one sample sequenced in a study of T cell clones after liver transplantation. Data came from immunoSEQ multiplex PCR; TCRdb stores just in-frame clones and leaves some out. The repertoire holds roughly 97,000 clones, with 75% to 85% as singletons. The starting material was CD4+ T cells from blood, obtained before liver transplant. Receptors were obtained from a human donor who received a liver transplant.

The chain uses TRBV7-3 and TRBJ2-2, with TRBD1 as a possible D gene (6 bases). Trimming stripped 8 bases from V and 4 bases from J, with 17 bases between. The length of the CDR3 is 15 residues. Per germline, CDR1 SGHTA and CDR2 FQGTGA. CDR3 nucleotide sequence: TGTGCCAGCCAAAACAAACAGGGATTCACCGGGGAGCTGTTTTTT. Translating gives CASQNKQGFTGELFF.

The rearrangement links TRBV2 to TRBJ1-4; 7 nucleotides match TRBD1. With 5 bases clipped from V and 6 bases from J, the junction kept 6 bases outside the gene matches. CDR1 and CDR2 (germline): SNHLY, FYNNEI. This CDR3 has 14 residues. CDR3 DNA: TGTGCCAGCAGTCCCGGGACAGCCCATGAAAAACTGTTTTTT. Its translation: CASSPGTAHEKLFF.

The chain combines TRBV5-1 with TRBJ2-6; D is perhaps TRBD1 or TRBD2 (5 bases each). The germline V gene encodes CDR1 SGHRS and CDR2 YFSETQ. The CDR3 is made up of 17 amino acids. The ends were cut back, 4 bases at V and 0 bases at J, with 14 bases in the middle. For the CDR3, the DNA is TGCGCCAGCAGCCCCCGGGACCCGAGCTCTGGGGCCAACGTCCTGACTTTC. Translating gives CASSPRDPSSGANVLTF.

This clone is a singleton in its sample. The chain has TRBV6-5 and TRBJ2-7; 9 nucleotides match TRBD2. Germline lookup yields CDR1 MNHEY and CDR2 SVGAGI. V was pared by 0 bases and J by 4 bases, with 7 bases of the junction left unmatched. The CDR3 is 16 amino acids. CDR3: CASSYSRRGGLYEQYF. The CDR3 nucleotides read TGTGCCAGCAGTTACTCGAGGCGGGGGGGCCTATACGAGCAGTACTTC.

This clone was seen a single time. The rearrangement uses TRBV18 and TRBJ2-5; D is undetermined. This CDR3 has 12 amino acids. In germline, CDR1 is KGHSH, CDR2 LQKENI. The V end was cut by 3 bases, the J end by 6 bases, with 8 bases between. In DNA, the CDR3 is TGTGCCAGCTCACCGCCCACCCAGACCCAGTACTTC. Encoded protein: CASSPPTQTQYF.

This rearrangement joins TRBV6-6 to TRBJ1-5; the D gene is possibly TRBD1 (6 bases). Trimming shortened V by 2 bases and J by 7 bases, and 12 bases separated the two germline ends. Germline V gene lookup returns CDR1 MNHNY and CDR2 SVGAGI (reference sequence). CDR3 length: 14 amino acids. DNA for the CDR3: TGTGCCAGCAGTTACGCCTCAGGGGAACAGCCCCAGCATTTT. This sequence encodes CASSYASGEQPQHF.

This sequence joins TRBV5-1 and TRBJ2-7; no definite D call. Trimming took 1 base from V and 7 from J, leaving 9 bases between them. The germline V gene has CDR1 SGHRS and CDR2 YFSETQ. The CDR3 sequence is 12 residues long. Here the CDR3 reads CASSLTLREQYF. DNA of the CDR3: TGCGCCAGCAGCTTGACTTTGCGGGAGCAGTACTTC.

This clone was seen only a few times. This chain joins TRBV28 and TRBJ1-4; D unclear. The CDR3 is 17 amino acids. The V and J ends lost 2 bases and 7 bases respectively, with 20 bases between them. From germline, CDR1 is MDHEN and CDR2 SYDVKM. Written as DNA, the CDR3 is TGTGCCAGCAGTTTAGGCAGGCCCGGCGTTGGTGGTGAAAAACTGTTTTTT. Translation: CASSLGRPGVGGEKLFF.

This chain links TRBV27 with TRBJ2-1; D is tentatively TRBD1 or TRBD2 (6 bases each). Germline values: CDR1 MNHEY, CDR2 SMNVEV (reference sequence). Trimming left V 9 bases short and J 4 bases short, with 28 bases between. The CDR3 extends over 18 amino acids. Written as DNA, the CDR3 is TGTGCCAGTCGGCCAAATTTGGGGGGCTCGCACATATACAATGAGCAGTTCTTC. Protein sequence: CASRPNLGGSHIYNEQFF.

The chain is built from TRBV27 and TRBJ2-7; a possible D gene is TRBD2 (5 bases). This CDR3 is built from 17 residues. Between the trimmed V and J ends, which lost 1 base and 3 bases, there was a span of 19 bases. CDR1 and CDR2 (germline): MNHEY, SMNVEV (reference sequence). This CDR3 is CASSLFARSGGNYEQYF. CDR3 nucleotides: TGTGCCAGCAGTTTATTCGCCAGGAGCGGTGGGAACTACGAGCAGTACTTC.

CDR3 coding DNA: TGTGCCAGCAGCCACCACAGGAAAGAGACCCAGTACTTC. This encodes CASSHHRKETQYF. The chain joins TRBV11-3 to TRBJ2-5, with D maybe TRBD1 (5 bases). V lost 5 bases to trimming and J lost 3 bases, with 10 bases between them. This CDR3 is 13 amino acids long. Germline V gene data show CDR1 as SGHNT and CDR2 as YENEEA.

The V and J genes are TRBV2 and TRBJ2-1; 7 nucleotides agree with TRBD1. Trimming at V came to 6 bases and at J to 7 bases, leaving 0 bases not matched to a gene. Germline CDR1 reads SNHLY; CDR2 reads FYNNEI. There are 11 residues in the CDR3. The CDR3 nucleotides read TGTGCCAGCAGGACAGGGAATGAGCAGTTCTTC. Translating gives CASRTGNEQFF.

The sample holds many counts of this clone. CDR3 amino acids: CASSPAGFSYNSPLHF. CDR3 DNA: TGTGCCAGCAGCCCAGCCGGGTTCTCCTATAATTCACCCCTCCACTTT. The V call is TRBV7-8, the J call TRBJ1-6, with D uncertain. Germline V lookup: CDR1 SGHVS, CDR2 FQNEAQ. The CDR3 is made up of 16 amino acids. V shed 5 bases and J shed 0 bases, with 11 bases lying between them.

V and J are TRBV7-9 and TRBJ1-1; 7 bases align to TRBD1. V dropped 5 bases and J dropped 7; count of bases not matched to a gene: 13. This CDR3 is built from 15 residues. In germline, CDR1 is SEHNR, CDR2 FQNEAQ (reference sequence). In DNA form, the CDR3 reads TGTGCCAGCAGCGAGGGAGAGGACAGGAATGATGAAGCTTTCTTT. Its protein product is CASSEGEDRNDEAFF.

The V and J genes are TRBV7-9 and TRBJ1-1; 8 bases map to TRBD1. V shed 7 bases and J 1 base; nucleotides not matched to a gene: 5. Germline CDR1 SEHNR, CDR2 FQNEAQ (reference sequence). CDR3 length: 14 residues. The CDR3 DNA reads TGTGCCAGCACTCGACAGGGGACGAACACTGAAGCTTTCTTT. As protein: CASTRQGTNTEAFF.

The gene calls are TRBV12-5 and TRBJ1-5; D is undetermined. The CDR3 has 16 amino acids. Trimming took off 4 bases at V and 3 bases at J, with 16 bases between the two ends. Germline V gives CDR1 LGHNT, CDR2 FRNRAP. The CDR3 nucleotides read TGTGCTAGTGGTTCCGTAGGAGTCGAGGACAATCAGCCCCAGCATTTT. It encodes CASGSVGVEDNQPQHF. Full variable domain (missing parts from reference TRBV12-5 and TRBJ1-5): DARVTQTPRHKVTEMGQEVTMRCQPILGHNTVFWYRQTMMQGLELLAYFRNRAPLDDSGMPKDRFSAEMPDATLATLKIQPSEPRDSAVYFCASGSVGVEDNQPQHFGDGTRLSIL.

The chain employs TRBV6-6 and TRBJ2-2, with a possible D match to TRBD2 (5 bases). The germline V and J ends were trimmed by 5 bases and 5 bases, with 9 bases remaining between them. CDR3 length equals 13 residues. Looked up from germline, CDR1 is MNHNY and CDR2 is SVGAGI (reference sequence). In nucleotides, the CDR3 is TGTGCCAGCAGTCTCGGCGGGACCGGGGAGCTGTTTTTT. It specifies CASSLGGTGELFF.

The chain links TRBV29-1 to TRBJ1-2, with D unclear. The CDR3 runs 13 residues. CDR1 is SQVTM and CDR2 is ANQGSEA in the germline V gene. V was shortened by 5 bases and J by 8 bases, with 18 bases between the two germline ends. The CDR3 spells CSVTTQFAEGYTF. CDR3 coding DNA: TGCAGCGTTACCACCCAATTTGCGGAAGGCTACACCTTC.

The chain joins TRBV11-2 to TRBJ2-5; D remains unclear. Germline CDR1 is SGHAT and CDR2 is FQNNGV. CDR3 length: 13 residues. Deletions cut 5 bases from V and 0 bases from J, with 7 bases between. This CDR3 reads CASSTGNQETQYF. DNA of the CDR3: TGTGCCAGCAGCACCGGTAACCAAGAGACCCAGTACTTC.

The chain has TRBV5-6 and TRBJ1-6, with 8 bases identical to TRBD1. Germline-derived CDR1 and CDR2 are SGHDT and YYEEEE. V lost 5 bases and J lost 7; bases outside the gene matches: 14. The CDR3 has 17 residues. The CDR3 sequence: CASRLPGQEVGNSPLHF. The DNA of the CDR3 is TGTGCCAGCAGATTGCCGGGACAGGAAGTTGGGAATTCACCCCTCCACTTT.

The chain is built from TRBV18 and TRBJ1-1, with unresolved D. Trimming took off 6 bases at V and 1 base at J, with 9 bases between the two ends. CDR3 length equals 13 residues. Germline CDR1 KGHSH, CDR2 LQKENI. The CDR3 loop reads CASSFSRNTEAFF. The CDR3 bases are TGTGCCAGCTCCTTTAGCCGGAACACTGAAGCTTTCTTT.